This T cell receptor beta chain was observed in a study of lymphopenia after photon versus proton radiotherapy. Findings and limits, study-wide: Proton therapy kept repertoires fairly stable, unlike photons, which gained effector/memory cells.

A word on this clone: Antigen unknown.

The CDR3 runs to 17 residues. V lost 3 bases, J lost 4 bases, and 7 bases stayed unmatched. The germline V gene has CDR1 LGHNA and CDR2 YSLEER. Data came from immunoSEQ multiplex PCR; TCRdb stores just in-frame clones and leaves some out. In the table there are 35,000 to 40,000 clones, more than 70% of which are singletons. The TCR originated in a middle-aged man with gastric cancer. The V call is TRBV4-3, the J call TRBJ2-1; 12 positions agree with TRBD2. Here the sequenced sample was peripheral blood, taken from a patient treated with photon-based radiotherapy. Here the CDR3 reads CASSQSSGRARYNEQFF. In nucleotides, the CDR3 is TGCGCCAGCAGCCAGTCTAGCGGGAGGGCGCGGTACAATGAGCAGTTCTTC.